This TCR beta chain derives from a study of blood T cells in healthy people across ages. Findings of the study overall: A greater number of naive CD4+ cells and higher diversity distinguished long-lived donors from aged donors. The lack of PBMC sorting stopped any conclusive naive versus antigen-experienced comparison.

For this clonotype: Its antigen is not identified.

The germline V gene has CDR1 SGHDN and CDR2 FVKESK. The CDR3 is made up of 15 amino acids. Trimming removed 3 bases at V and 8 bases at J, with 18 bases between. Together with a sample-barcoded 5' primer, a J-beta primer mix was included in a second PCR lasting roughly 6 to 12 cycles. A 12-random-nucleotide template-switch adaptor tagged each cDNA molecule. TCRdb re-derived calls from the 5' RACE reads in MiXCR, one entry per CDR3 protein. The table lists about 780,000 distinct CDR3 sequences, 35% to 60% of them singletons. The chain joins TRBV14 to TRBJ2-3; the D gene could be TRBD1 or TRBD2 (5 bases each). The sequence was obtained from an elderly man in good health. Specimen: blood. CDR3 coding DNA: TGTGCCAGCAGCCAGGGACGAGCTAGAGGCTCTACGCAGTATTTT. This translates into CASSQGRARGSTQYF. Based on the CDR3 plus reference TRBV14 and TRBJ2-3, the full variable domain is EAGVTQFPSHSVIEKGQTVTLRCDPISGHDNLYWYRRVMGKEIKFLLHFVKESKQDESGMPNNRFLAERTGGTYSTLKVQPAELEDSGVYFCASSQGRARGSTQYFGPGTRLTVL.